This is a list of T cell receptor beta chains from one sample in a study of cytomegalovirus exposure and HLA in healthy donors. Method: immunoSEQ multiplex PCR; TCRdb's copy keeps in-frame clones and lacks some. The repertoire holds more than 150,000 clones, with roughly 74% as singletons. Sequencing used PBMCs. The receptors originated from a woman aged 25 to 39 in good health and CMV-seropositive. Each CDR3 is given with its conserved first and last residue. A D gene is named only where the DNA matches it firmly. Expanded clones are given a class, and other clones once, few, many or no size at all.

V,size,D,J,CDR3,DNA
TRBV19,-,-,TRBJ2-7,CASGSQGGTYEQYF,TGTGCCAGTGGTTCGCAGGGGGGAACCTACGAGCAGTACTTC
TRBV11-2,-,-,TRBJ1-1,CASSTLGNTEAFF,TGTGCCAGCAGCACCCTAGGGAACACTGAAGCTTTCTTT
TRBV11-2,-,-,TRBJ1-5,CASSLAVSNQPQHF,TGTGCCAGCAGCTTAGCGGTGTCCAATCAGCCCCAGCATTTT
TRBV15,-,TRBD2,TRBJ2-1,CATSSPPSGYNEQFF,TGTGCCACCAGCAGTCCGCCTAGCGGGTACAATGAGCAGTTCTTC
TRBV19,-,-,TRBJ2-7,CASSIVRGSYEQYF,TGTGCCAGTAGTATAGTACGGGGGTCCTACGAGCAGTACTTC
TRBV2,-,TRBD1,TRBJ2-5,CASSDVIGQGYQETQYF,TGTGCCAGCAGTGACGTTATCGGACAGGGTTATCAGGAGACCCAGTACTTC
TRBV4-1,-,-,TRBJ1-1,CASSQGGVVEAFF,TGCGCCAGCAGCCAAGGGGGGGTAGTTGAAGCTTTCTTT
TRBV6-1,-,-,TRBJ1-1,CASSARREPEAFF,TGTGCCAGCAGTGCTCGGAGAGAACCTGAAGCTTTCTTT
TRBV6-1,many,-,TRBJ2-7,CASSIYRDNYEQYF,TGTGCCAGCAGTATATACCGGGACAACTACGAGCAGTACTTC
TRBV4-2,-,TRBD1,TRBJ1-5,CASSQDPGQAPMAQHF,TGTGCCAGCAGCCAGGACCCGGGACAGGCGCCTATGGCCCAGCATTTT
TRBV19,few,TRBD2,TRBJ2-1,CASSMLIGAGGENEQFF,TGTGCCAGTAGTATGTTAATCGGGGCGGGAGGTGAAAATGAGCAGTTCTTC
TRBV19,-,-,TRBJ1-5,CASSISGVRNQPQHF,TGTGCCAGTAGTATATCAGGGGTGAGAAATCAGCCCCAGCATTTT
TRBV6-5,once,-,TRBJ2-7,CASSYSLVVRGEQYF,TGTGCCAGCAGTTACTCGCTCGTGGTTAGGGGCGAGCAGTACTTC
TRBV7-9,-,-,TRBJ2-1,CASSTGQMYNEQFF,TGTGCCAGCAGCACTGGACAGATGTACAATGAGCAGTTCTTC
TRBV5-1,-,-,TRBJ1-3,CASSLGGQKNTIYF,TGCGCCAGCAGCTTGGGTGGACAAAAAAACACCATATATTTT
TRBV6-5,few,TRBD1,TRBJ1-1,CASGGQGDTEAFF,TGTGCCAGCGGGGGACAGGGAGACACTGAAGCTTTCTTT
TRBV6-1,-,-,TRBJ1-3,CASRLISGNTIYF,TGTGCCAGCAGACTGATCTCTGGAAACACCATATATTTT
TRBV5-5,-,-,TRBJ1-1,CASSFLLYTEAFF,TGTGCCAGCAGCTTTCTCCTATACACTGAAGCTTTCTTT
TRBV5-1,-,-,TRBJ1-1,CASSATVLNTEAFF,TGCGCCAGCAGCGCGACAGTTCTAAACACTGAAGCTTTCTTT
TRBV5-6,few,-,TRBJ2-1,CASSLGGSLRVF,TGTGCCAGCAGCTTGGGTGGTTCTCTTCGCGTCTTC
TRBV5-1,few,TRBD1,TRBJ1-4,CASRQGTGEPQLFF,TGCGCCAGCAGGCAGGGGACAGGGGAGCCACAACTGTTTTTT
TRBV5-1,-,-,TRBJ1-1,CASSLGGNTEAFF,TGCGCCAGCAGCTTAGGAGGAAACACTGAAGCTTTCTTT
TRBV9,-,-,TRBJ2-6,CASSVWAPSRRGPGANVLTF,TGTGCCAGCAGCGTATGGGCACCGTCACGAAGGGGTCCTGGGGCCAACGTCCTGACTTTC
TRBV7-9,-,-,TRBJ2-1,CASSLTLSYNEQFF,TGTGCCAGCAGCTTGACTCTCTCCTACAATGAGCAGTTCTTC
TRBV7-3,-,-,TRBJ2-7,CASSLTRSNEQYF,TGTGCCAGCAGCTTAACCCGGTCCAACGAGCAGTACTTC
TRBV7-2,-,-,TRBJ1-3,CASSLTARTSSGNTIYF,TGTGCCAGCAGCCTTACCGCTCGGACAAGCTCTGGAAACACCATATATTTT
TRBV5-4,once,TRBD1,TRBJ2-3,CASSRPGQASTDTQYF,TGTGCCAGCAGCCGACCGGGACAGGCGAGCACAGATACGCAGTATTTT
TRBV6-5,-,-,TRBJ1-1,CASSYSGHSNTEAFF,TGTGCCAGCAGTTACTCGGGACATTCGAACACTGAAGCTTTCTTT
TRBV27,-,TRBD1,TRBJ1-5,CASSRDRGQPQHF,TGTGCCAGCAGTCGGGACAGGGGTCAGCCCCAGCATTTT